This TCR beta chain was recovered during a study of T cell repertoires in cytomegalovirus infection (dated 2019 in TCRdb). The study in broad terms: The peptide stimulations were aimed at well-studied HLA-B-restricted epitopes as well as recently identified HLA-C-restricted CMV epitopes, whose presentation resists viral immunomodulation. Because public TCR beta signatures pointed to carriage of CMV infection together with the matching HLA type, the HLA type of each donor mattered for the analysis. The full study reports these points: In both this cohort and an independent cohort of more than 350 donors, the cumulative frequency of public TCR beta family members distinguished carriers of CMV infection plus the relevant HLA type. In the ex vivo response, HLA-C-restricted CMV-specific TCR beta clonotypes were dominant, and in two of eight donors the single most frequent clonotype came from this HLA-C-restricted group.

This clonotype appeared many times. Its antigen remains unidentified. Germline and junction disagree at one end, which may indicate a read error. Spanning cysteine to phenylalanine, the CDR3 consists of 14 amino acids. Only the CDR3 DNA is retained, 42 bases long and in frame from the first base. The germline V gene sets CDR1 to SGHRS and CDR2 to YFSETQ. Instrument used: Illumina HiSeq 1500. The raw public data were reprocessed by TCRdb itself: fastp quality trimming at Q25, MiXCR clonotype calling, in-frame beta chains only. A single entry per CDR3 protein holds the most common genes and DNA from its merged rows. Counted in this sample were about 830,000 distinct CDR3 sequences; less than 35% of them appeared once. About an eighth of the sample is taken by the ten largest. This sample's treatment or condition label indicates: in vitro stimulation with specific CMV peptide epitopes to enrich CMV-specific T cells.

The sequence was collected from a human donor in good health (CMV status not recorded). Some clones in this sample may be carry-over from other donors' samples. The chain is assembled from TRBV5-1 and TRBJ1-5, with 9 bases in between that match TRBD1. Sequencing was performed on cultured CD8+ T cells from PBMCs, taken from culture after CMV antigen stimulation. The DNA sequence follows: TGTGCCAGCAGCCCTGGACAGGGGAATCAGCCCCAGCATTTT. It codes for CASSPGQGNQPQHF.